The rows below give T cell receptor beta chains drawn from one sample of a study of blood T cell repertoires in COVID-19. The assay was immunoSEQ multiplex PCR, and TCRdb's table has in-frame clones only and misses some. The top ten clones hold roughly a tenth of a sample with about 190,000 clones, 82% of them seen once. Sequenced sample: peripheral blood. The receptors stem from a woman of 80 years or more with active or convalescent COVID-19. Both conserved end residues are part of each CDR3. A D gene is named only where the DNA matches it firmly. Not all rows give a size; the values are once, few, many and, for expanded clones, a class.

D,J,size,V,DNA,CDR3
NA,TRBJ2-1,NA,TRBV5-6,TGTGCCAGCAGCCCAATTGGGGCCAATGAGCAGTTCTTC,CASSPIGANEQFF
NA,TRBJ1-3,NA,TRBV28,TGTGCCAGCAGTGTGGCGGACACCATATATTTT,CASSVADTIYF
NA,TRBJ1-1,once,TRBV5-6,TGTGCCAGCAGCGGCCAGGGAATATCTGAAGCTTTCTTT,CASSGQGISEAFF
TRBD1,TRBJ2-7,NA,TRBV28,TGTGCCAGCAGTGCTAGGGGGCTGGGCTACGAGCAGTACTTC,CASSARGLGYEQYF
NA,TRBJ1-5,NA,TRBV6-2/TRBV6-3,TGTGCCAGCAGTTACCGGGATTACGGTCAGCCCCAGCATTTT,CASSYRDYGQPQHF
TRBD2,TRBJ2-5,NA,TRBV9,TGTGCCAGCAGCGCATTCAGCGGGAGGGAAGAGACCCAGTACTTC,CASSAFSGREETQYF
TRBD2,TRBJ2-1,NA,TRBV14,TGTGCCAGCAGCGTACGATCCGGGACTAGCGGCAATGAGCAGTTCTTC,CASSVRSGTSGNEQFF
TRBD1,TRBJ1-2,NA,TRBV19,TGTGCCAGTAGTTCGGGACAGGGTGGTGGCTACACCTTC,CASSSGQGGGYTF
TRBD1,TRBJ1-2,NA,TRBV6-1,TGTGCCAGCAGTGAACGGGACAGGGCTGGGTGGGGCTATGGCTACACCTTC,CASSERDRAGWGYGYTF
NA,TRBJ2-7,NA,TRBV7-9,TGTGCCAGCAGCTTAGCGGGGCAGGCGGAGCAGTACTTC,CASSLAGQAEQYF
TRBD1,TRBJ1-4,NA,TRBV19,TGTGCCAGTAGTTCACCGGGACAGGGGGGTGAAAAACTGTTTTTT,CASSSPGQGGEKLFF
TRBD1,TRBJ1-1,NA,TRBV5-1,TGCGCCAGCAGCTCGGGACAGAATATGAACACTGAAGCTTTCTTT,CASSSGQNMNTEAFF
NA,TRBJ2-7,NA,TRBV28,TGTGCCAGCAGTGACACCCAAGCGGGTAGTTACGAGCAGTACTTC,CASSDTQAGSYEQYF
NA,TRBJ1-1,NA,TRBV27,TGTGCCAGCAGTTTCACGGGCCGGGGGGTTAGGGACACTGAAGCTTTCTTT,CASSFTGRGVRDTEAFF
TRBD1,TRBJ1-2,NA,TRBV5-1,TGCGCCAGCAGCTTGACTACAGGGGTAGGCTACACCTTC,CASSLTTGVGYTF
NA,TRBJ2-1,NA,TRBV11-2,TGTGCCAGCAGCTTAGCCTTAGTGAATGAGCAGTTCTTC,CASSLALVNEQFF
NA,TRBJ2-3,once,TRBV7-9,TGTGCCAGCAGCTTCGGGGGCACAGATACGCAGTATTTT,CASSFGGTDTQYF
TRBD1,TRBJ2-7,NA,TRBV5-1,TGCGCCAGCAGCTTGGCCCCGACAGGGATCTCCTACGAGCAGTACTTC,CASSLAPTGISYEQYF
NA,TRBJ2-1,NA,TRBV12-3/TRBV12-4,TGTGCCAGCAGTCCAGATAATGAGCAGTTCTTC,CASSPDNEQFF
NA,TRBJ2-3,NA,TRBV9,TGTGCCAGCAGCGTACTTCCTACCGTCCGCACAGATACGCAGTATTTT,CASSVLPTVRTDTQYF
NA,TRBJ2-7,NA,TRBV18,TGTGCCAGCTCACCACCGTACAGGTCTGCCTACGAGCAGTACTTC,CASSPPYRSAYEQYF
TRBD1,TRBJ1-4,NA,TRBV25-1,TGTGCCAGCAGTGAATTTGGACAGGGTCAAACTAATGAAAAACTGTTTTTT,CASSEFGQGQTNEKLFF
TRBD1,TRBJ2-1,NA,TRBV5-1,TGCGCCAGCAAGCCCGGGACAGGGGGCTTCTATGAGCAGTTCTTC,CASKPGTGGFYEQFF
TRBD1,TRBJ2-3,NA,TRBV18,TGTGCCAGCACAGGGGGATACGGCACAGATACGCAGTATTTT,CASTGGYGTDTQYF
TRBD2,TRBJ2-1,once,TRBV9,TGTGCCAGCAGCCCCCGGGGGGTAGCGGGAGGAGGGGATGAGCAGTTCTTC,CASSPRGVAGGGDEQFF
TRBD1,TRBJ1-2,NA,TRBV5-4,TGTGCCACCTACTACACCGGGACAGATGTAGGCTACACCTTC,CATYYTGTDVGYTF
NA,TRBJ2-1,NA,TRBV5-1,TGCGCCAGCAGCTCCCAGGGGACCTTCGACCAGCAGTTCTTC,CASSSQGTFDQQFF